This T cell receptor beta chain was profiled in a study of blood T cells in healthy people across ages. A sample-barcoded 5' primer and a J-beta primer mix were used in a second PCR of roughly 7 to 11 cycles. TCRdb recomputed calls from the 5' RACE reads with MiXCR, one row per CDR3 protein. The repertoire holds some 880,000 distinct CDR3 sequences, with roughly 34% as singletons. General study results and limits: It was found that TCR beta diversity correlated strongly with the percentage of naive T cells.

Remarks on this clonotype: Its cognate antigen is unknown.

Germline V lookup: CDR1 SGHRS, CDR2 YFSETQ. Trimming left V 5 bases short and J 0 bases short, with 8 bases between. The CDR3 runs to 14 residues. This TCR derives from a man younger than 35 in good health. V gene TRBV5-1 combines with J gene TRBJ2-2; D remains unclear. Sequencing was done on a sample of blood. This chain's CDR3 is CASRVGTNTGELFF. The CDR3 region has the DNA TGCGCCAGCAGAGTGGGGACGAACACCGGGGAGCTGTTTTTT.